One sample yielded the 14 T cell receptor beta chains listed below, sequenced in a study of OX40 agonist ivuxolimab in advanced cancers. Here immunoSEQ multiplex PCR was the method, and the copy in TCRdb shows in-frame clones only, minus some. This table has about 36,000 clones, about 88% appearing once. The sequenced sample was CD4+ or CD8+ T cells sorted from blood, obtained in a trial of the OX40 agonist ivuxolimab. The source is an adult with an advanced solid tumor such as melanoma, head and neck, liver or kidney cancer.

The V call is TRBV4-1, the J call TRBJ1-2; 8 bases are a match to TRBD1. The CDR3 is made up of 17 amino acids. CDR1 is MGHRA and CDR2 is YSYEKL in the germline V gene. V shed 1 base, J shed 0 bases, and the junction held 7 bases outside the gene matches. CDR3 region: CASSQVGQGAPNYGYTF. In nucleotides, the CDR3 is TGCGCCAGCAGCCAAGTAGGACAGGGAGCCCCTAACTATGGCTACACCTTC.

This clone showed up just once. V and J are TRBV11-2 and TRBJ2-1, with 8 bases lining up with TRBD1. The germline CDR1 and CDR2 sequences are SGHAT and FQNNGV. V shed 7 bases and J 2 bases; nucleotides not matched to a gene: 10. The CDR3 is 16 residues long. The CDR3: CASNPGQGWTYNEQFF. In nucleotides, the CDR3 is TGTGCCAGCAACCCCGGACAGGGATGGACCTACAATGAGCAGTTCTTC.

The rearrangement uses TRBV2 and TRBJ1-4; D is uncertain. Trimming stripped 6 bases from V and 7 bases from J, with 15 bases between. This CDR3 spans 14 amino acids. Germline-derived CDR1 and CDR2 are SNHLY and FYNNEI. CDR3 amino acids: CASSPFGLGEKLFF. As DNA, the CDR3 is TGTGCCAGCAGCCCATTTGGGTTGGGTGAAAAACTGTTTTTT. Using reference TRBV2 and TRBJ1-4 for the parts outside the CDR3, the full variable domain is EPEVTQTPSHQVTQMGQEVILRCVPISNHLYFYWYRQILGQKVEFLVSFYNNEISEKSEIFDDQFSVERPDGSNFTLKIRSTKLEDSAMYFCASSPFGLGEKLFFGSGTQLSVL.

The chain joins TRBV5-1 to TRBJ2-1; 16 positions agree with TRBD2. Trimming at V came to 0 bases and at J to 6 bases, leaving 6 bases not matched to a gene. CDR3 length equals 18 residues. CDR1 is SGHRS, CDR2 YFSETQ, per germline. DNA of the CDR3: TGCGCCAGCAGCTTGGGACCGGGACTAGCGGGAGGGATCAATGAGCAGTTCTTC. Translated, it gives CASSLGPGLAGGINEQFF. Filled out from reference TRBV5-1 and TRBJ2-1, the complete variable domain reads KAGVTQTPRYLIKTRGQQVTLSCSPISGHRSVSWYQQTPGQGLQFLFEYFSETQRNKGNFPGRFSGRQFSNSRSEMNVSTLELGDSALYLCASSLGPGLAGGINEQFFGPGTRLTVL.

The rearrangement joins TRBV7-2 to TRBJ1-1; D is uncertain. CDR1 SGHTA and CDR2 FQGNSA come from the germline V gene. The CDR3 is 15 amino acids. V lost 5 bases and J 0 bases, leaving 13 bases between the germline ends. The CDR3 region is CASSPNGNLNTEAFF. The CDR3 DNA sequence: TGTGCCAGCAGCCCCAATGGGAATTTGAACACTGAAGCTTTCTTT.

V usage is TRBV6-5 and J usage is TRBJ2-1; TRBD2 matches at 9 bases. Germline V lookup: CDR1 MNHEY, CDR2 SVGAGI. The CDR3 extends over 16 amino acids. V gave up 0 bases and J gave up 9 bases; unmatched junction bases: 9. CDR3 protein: CASSYSGLRGGGEQFF. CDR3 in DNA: TGTGCCAGCAGTTACTCGGGACTGCGCGGGGGGGGTGAGCAGTTCTTC.

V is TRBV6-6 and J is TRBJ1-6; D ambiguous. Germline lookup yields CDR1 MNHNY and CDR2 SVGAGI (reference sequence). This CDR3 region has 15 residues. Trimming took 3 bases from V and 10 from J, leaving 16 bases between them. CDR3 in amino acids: CASSYNVKVSSPLHF. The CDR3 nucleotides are TGTGCCAGCAGTTATAACGTTAAAGTTTCCTCACCCCTCCACTTT.

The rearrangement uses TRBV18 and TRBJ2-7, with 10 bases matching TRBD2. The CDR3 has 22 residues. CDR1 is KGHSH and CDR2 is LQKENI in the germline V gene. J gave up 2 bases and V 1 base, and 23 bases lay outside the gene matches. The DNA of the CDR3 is TGTGCCAGCTCACCACGTGGAATTGGACTTGGCCAGAGCGGGAGGGACACCTACGAGCAGTACTTC. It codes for CASSPRGIGLGQSGRDTYEQYF.

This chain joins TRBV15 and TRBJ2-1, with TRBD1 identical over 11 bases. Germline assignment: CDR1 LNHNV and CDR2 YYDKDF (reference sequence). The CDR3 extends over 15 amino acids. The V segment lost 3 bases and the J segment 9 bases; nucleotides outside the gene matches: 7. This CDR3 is CATSSRDRGFIEQFF. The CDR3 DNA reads TGTGCCACCAGCAGCCGGGACAGGGGGTTCATTGAGCAGTTCTTC.

The chain's CDR3 is CAWSLLGQSNQPQHF. The CDR3 DNA reads TGTGCCTGGAGTTTACTGGGACAAAGCAATCAGCCCCAGCATTTT. The chain combines TRBV30 with TRBJ1-5; perhaps TRBD1 as D (6 bases). CDR3 size: 15 residues. Germline CDR1 is GTSNPN and CDR2 is SVGIG (reference sequence). Trimming left V 2 bases short and J 1 base short, with 12 bases between.

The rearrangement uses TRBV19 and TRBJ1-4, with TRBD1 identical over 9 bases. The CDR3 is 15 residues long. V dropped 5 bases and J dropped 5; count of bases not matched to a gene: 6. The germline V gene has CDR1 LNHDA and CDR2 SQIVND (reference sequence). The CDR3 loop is CASSPQGAINEKLFF. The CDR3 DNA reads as TGTGCCAGTAGTCCACAGGGGGCGATCAATGAAAAACTGTTTTTT.

The CDR3 DNA reads TGTGCCAGCAGTCCATTACGACAGGTGGACTACGAGCAGTACTTC. Translated, it gives CASSPLRQVDYEQYF. The V and J genes are TRBV28 and TRBJ2-7, with D possibly being TRBD1 (6 bases). Trimming took off 5 bases at V and 3 bases at J, with 17 bases between the two ends. There are 15 residues in the CDR3. Per the germline V gene, CDR1 is MDHEN and CDR2 is SYDVKM.

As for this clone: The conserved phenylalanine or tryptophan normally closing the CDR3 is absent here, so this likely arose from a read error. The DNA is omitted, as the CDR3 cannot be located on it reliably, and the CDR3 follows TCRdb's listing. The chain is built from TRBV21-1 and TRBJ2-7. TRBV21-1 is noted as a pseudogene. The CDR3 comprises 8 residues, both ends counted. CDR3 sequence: CASSKFLI.

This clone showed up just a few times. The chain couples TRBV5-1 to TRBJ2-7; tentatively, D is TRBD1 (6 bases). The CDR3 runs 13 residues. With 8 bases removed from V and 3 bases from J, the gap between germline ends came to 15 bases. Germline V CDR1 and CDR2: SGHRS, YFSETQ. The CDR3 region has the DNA TGCGCCAGTTGCCGGGACACTAGCTACGAGCAGTACTTC. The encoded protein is CASCRDTSYEQYF.